This T cell receptor (beta chain) was recovered during a study of PD-L1 blockade in urothelial cancer. As for the study in general: At 3 weeks (second dose) and 6 weeks after starting treatment, blood was analyzed.

Templates that were synthetic TCR analogs were spiked into each PCR. Here immunoSEQ multiplex PCR was the method, and the copy in TCRdb shows in-frame clones only, minus some. In the table there are 40,000 to 55,000 clones, 85% to 90% of which are singletons. V was pared by 5 bases and J by 5 bases, with 1 base of the junction left unmatched. Per germline, CDR1 GTSNPN and CDR2 SVGIG (reference sequence). The CDR3 covers 13 residues. Remarks on this clone: Its specificity is unknown.

As for time point: pretreatment peripheral blood. Broader study findings: Tumor-associated clones in the blood of durable-benefit patients grew more at 3 weeks. Pretreatment blood TCR clonality under the median forecast improved survival.

The receptor was isolated from a man in his sixties with urothelial cancer. The J gene is TRBJ1-6, the V gene TRBV30, with 9 positions matching TRBD1. The sample was PBMCs, taken around atezolizumab (anti-PD-L1) treatment. CDR3 DNA: TGTGCCTGGGGGACAGGGAATAATTCACCCCTCCACTTT. This encodes CAWGTGNNSPLHF.